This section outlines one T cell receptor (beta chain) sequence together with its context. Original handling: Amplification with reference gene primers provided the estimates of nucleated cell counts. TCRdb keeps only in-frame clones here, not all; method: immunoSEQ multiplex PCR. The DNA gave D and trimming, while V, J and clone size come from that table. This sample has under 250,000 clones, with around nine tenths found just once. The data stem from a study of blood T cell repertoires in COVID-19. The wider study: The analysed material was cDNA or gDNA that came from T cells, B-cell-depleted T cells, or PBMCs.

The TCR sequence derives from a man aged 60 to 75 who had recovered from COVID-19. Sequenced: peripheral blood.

CDR3: CASRRDGSLTQYF. The CDR3 nucleotides are TGTGCCAGCAGACGGGACGGGAGTCTAACGCAGTATTTT. The chain carries TRBV28 and TRBJ2-3; D perhaps matches TRBD2 (6 bases). V gave up 6 bases and J gave up 9 bases, with 16 bases separating them. This CDR3 comprises 13 residues. The germline V gene has CDR1 MDHEN and CDR2 SYDVKM. The full variable domain, with the rest looked up from reference TRBV28 and TRBJ2-3, is DVKVTQSSRYLVKRTGEKVFLECVQDMDHENMFWYRQDPGLGLRLIYFSYDVKMKEKGDIPEGYSVSREKKERFSLILESASTNQTSMYLCASRRDGSLTQYFGPGTRLTVL.